Sequencing of this T cell receptor beta chain was carried out in a study of cytomegalovirus exposure and HLA in healthy donors. Study-level information: The approximately 100 million unique TCR beta sequences, from about 179 million T cells, were found by an earlier analysis.

Whole-study results and caveats: Sequencing depth across donors, presence/absence analyses assumed, was roughly uniform.

This clone was found once. What it binds is unknown. The PCR used 60 Vbeta and 13 Jbeta primers. Here immunoSEQ multiplex PCR was the method, and the copy in TCRdb shows in-frame clones only, minus some. The sample lists around 220,000 clones, 60% to 85% occurring once. V was pared by 0 bases and J by 2 bases, with 8 bases between. The CDR3 covers 15 residues. CDR1 is MDHEN, CDR2 SYDVKM, per germline. This TCR was recovered from a middle-aged man in good health and CMV-seronegative. V gene TRBV28 combines with J gene TRBJ1-5, with a possible D match to TRBD1 (5 bases). Sample: PBMCs. CDR3 nucleotides: TGTGCCAGCAGTTTATGGGGCAGGGGCAATCAGCCCCAGCATTTT. It encodes CASSLWGRGNQPQHF.